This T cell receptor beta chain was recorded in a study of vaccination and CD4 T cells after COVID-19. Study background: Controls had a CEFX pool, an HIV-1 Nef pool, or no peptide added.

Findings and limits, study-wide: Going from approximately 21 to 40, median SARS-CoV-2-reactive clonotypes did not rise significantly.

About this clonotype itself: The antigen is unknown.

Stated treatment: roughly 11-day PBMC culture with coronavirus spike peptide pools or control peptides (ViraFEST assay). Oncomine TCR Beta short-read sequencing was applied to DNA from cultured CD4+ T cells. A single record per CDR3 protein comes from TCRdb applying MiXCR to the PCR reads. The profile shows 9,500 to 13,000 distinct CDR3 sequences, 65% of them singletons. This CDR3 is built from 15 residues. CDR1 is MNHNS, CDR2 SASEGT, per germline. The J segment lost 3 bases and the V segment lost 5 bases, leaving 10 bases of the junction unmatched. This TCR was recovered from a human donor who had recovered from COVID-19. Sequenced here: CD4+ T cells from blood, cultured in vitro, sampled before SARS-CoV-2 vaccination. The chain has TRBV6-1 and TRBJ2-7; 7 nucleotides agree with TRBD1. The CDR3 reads CASSIQGSAYYEQYF. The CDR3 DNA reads TGTGCCAGCAGTATACAGGGGTCTGCCTACTACGAGCAGTACTTC.